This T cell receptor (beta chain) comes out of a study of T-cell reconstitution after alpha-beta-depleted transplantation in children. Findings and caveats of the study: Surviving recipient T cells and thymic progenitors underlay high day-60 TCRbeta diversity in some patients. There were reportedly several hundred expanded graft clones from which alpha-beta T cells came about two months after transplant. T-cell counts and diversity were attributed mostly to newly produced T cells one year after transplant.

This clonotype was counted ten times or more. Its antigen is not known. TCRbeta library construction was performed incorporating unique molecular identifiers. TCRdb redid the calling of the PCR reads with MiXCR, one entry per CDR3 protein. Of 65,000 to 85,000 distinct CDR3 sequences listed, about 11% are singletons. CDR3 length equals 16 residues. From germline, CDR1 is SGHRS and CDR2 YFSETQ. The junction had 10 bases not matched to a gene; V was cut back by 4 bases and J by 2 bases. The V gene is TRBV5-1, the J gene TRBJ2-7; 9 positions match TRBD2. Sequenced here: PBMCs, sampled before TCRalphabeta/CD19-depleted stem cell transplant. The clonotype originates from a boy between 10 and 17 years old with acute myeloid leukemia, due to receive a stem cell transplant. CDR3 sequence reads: CASSPMTSGRTYEQYF. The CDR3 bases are TGCGCCAGCAGCCCCATGACTAGCGGAAGGACCTACGAGCAGTACTTC.